This T cell receptor (beta chain) came from a study of post-analysis software for immune sequencing data. Findings and caveats of the study: With TRBV5-6, TRBV5-1 and TRBV20-1 included, about five TRBV segments were more frequent in patients than in controls. Clustering by F measure revealed strong co-clustering among samples prepared together in one batch.

The CDR3 is 17 residues long. Germline-derived CDR1 and CDR2 are SQVTM and ANQGSEA. V lost 6 bases, J lost 4 bases, and 19 bases stayed unmatched. TCR beta cDNA libraries included unique molecular identifiers. With about 0.95 to 11 million T cells as the source, roughly 0.5 million cDNA molecules resulted. TCRdb re-derived calls from the PCR reads in MiXCR, one entry per CDR3 protein. The repertoire holds a few hundred thousand distinct CDR3 sequences, with about a third as singletons. As to this clonotype: Its antigen is not identified.

The chain has TRBV29-1 and TRBJ1-2, with 8 bases lining up with TRBD1. The sequenced sample consisted of blood. This sequence originates from a girl aged 10 to 17 with multiple sclerosis. CDR3 coding DNA: TGCAGCGTCCATGTACAGGGGGGCTCATCAACACCCTATGGCTACACCTTC. Amino acid sequence: CSVHVQGGSSTPYGYTF.